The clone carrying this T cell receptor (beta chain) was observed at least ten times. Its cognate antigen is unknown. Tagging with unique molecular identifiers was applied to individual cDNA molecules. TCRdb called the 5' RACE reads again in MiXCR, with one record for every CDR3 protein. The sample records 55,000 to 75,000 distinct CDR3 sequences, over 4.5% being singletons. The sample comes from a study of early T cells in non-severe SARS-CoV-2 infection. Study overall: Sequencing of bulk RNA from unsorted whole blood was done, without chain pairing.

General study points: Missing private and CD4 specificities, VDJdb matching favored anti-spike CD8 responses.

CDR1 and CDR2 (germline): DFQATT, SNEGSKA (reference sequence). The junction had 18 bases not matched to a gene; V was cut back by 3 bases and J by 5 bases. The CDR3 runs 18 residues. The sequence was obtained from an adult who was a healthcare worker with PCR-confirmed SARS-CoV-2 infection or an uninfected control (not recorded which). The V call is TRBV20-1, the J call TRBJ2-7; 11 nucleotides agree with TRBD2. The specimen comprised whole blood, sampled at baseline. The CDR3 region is CSARILGLAGGQWDEQYF. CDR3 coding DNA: TGCAGTGCTAGGATTCTTGGTCTAGCGGGAGGACAGTGGGACGAGCAGTACTTC.